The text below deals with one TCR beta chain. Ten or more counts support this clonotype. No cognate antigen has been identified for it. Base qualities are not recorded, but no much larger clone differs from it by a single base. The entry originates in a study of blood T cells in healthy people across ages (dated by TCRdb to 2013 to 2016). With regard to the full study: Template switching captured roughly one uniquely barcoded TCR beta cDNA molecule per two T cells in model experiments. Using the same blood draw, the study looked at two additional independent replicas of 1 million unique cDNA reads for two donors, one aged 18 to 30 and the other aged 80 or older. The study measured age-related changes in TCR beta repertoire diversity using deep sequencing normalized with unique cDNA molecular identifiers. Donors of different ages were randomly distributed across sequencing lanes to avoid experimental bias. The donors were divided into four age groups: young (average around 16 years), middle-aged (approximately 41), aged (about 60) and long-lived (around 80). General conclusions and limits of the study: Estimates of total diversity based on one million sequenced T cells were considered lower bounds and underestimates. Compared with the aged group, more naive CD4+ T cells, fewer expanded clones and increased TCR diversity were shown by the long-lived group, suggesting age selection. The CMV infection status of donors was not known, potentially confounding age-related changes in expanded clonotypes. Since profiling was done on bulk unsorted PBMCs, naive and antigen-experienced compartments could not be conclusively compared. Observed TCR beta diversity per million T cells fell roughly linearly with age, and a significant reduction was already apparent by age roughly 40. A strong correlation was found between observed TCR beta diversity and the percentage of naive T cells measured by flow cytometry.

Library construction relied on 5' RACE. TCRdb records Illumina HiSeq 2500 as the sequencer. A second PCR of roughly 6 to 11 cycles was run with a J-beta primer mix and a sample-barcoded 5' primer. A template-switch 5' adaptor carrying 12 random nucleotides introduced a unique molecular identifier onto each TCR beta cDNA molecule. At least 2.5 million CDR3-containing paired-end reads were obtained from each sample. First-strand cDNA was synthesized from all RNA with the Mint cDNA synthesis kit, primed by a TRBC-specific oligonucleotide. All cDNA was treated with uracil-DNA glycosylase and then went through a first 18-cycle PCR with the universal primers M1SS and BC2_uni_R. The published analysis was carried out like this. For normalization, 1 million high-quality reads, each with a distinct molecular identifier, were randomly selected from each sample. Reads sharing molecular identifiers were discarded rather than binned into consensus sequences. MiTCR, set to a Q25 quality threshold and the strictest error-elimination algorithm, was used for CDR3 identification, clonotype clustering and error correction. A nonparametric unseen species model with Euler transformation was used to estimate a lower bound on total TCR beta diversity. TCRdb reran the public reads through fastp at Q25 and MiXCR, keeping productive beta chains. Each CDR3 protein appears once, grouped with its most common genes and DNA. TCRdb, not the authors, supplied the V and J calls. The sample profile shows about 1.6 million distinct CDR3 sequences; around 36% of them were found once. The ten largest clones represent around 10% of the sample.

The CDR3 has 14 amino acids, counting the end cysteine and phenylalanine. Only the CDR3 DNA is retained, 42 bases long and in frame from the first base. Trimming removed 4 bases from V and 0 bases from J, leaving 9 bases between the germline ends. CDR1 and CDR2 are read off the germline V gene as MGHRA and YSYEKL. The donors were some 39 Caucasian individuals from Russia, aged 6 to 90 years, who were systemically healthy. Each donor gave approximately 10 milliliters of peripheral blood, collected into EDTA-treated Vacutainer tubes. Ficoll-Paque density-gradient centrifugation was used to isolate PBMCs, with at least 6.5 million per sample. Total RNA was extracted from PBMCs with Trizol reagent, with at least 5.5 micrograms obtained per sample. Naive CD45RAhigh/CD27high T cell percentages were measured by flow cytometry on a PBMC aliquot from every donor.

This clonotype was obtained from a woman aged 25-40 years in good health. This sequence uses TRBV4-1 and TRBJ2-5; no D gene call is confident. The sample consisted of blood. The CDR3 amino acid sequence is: CASSPRWYQETQYF. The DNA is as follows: TGCGCCAGCAGCCCTCGGTGGTACCAAGAGACCCAGTACTTC.